The present entry profiles one TCR beta chain with its context. The count of this clonotype is one. Its antigen is unknown. There are no base qualities to consult, and no much larger clone falls within one base. According to the germline V gene, CDR1 reads MDHEN and CDR2 reads SYDVKM. Here V drops 5 bases and J drops 5 bases, and the junction holds 6 bases not matched to any gene. Including the terminal cysteine and phenylalanine, the CDR3 comprises 13 residues. This entry keeps only the CDR3 DNA: 39 bases, framed from base 1. The sample is drawn from a study of blood T cells in healthy people across ages (dated by TCRdb to the mid-2010s). Concerning the study at large: Template switching captured roughly one uniquely barcoded TCR beta cDNA molecule per two T cells in model experiments. Using deep sequencing normalized with unique cDNA molecular identifiers, the study measured how TCR beta repertoire diversity changes with age. Four age groups were formed from the donors: young (average around 15 years), middle-aged (roughly 38), aged (around 62) and long-lived (approximately 78). For two donors (one aged 18 to 29 and one aged 80 or older), the study analyzed two additional independent replicas of 1 million unique cDNA reads from the same blood draw. Points the paper makes about the study in general: Because the CMV infection status of the donors was unknown, age-related changes in expanded clonotypes may potentially have been confounded. The percentage of naive T cells measured by flow cytometry correlated strongly with observed TCR beta diversity. Estimates of total diversity based on one million sequenced T cells were regarded as lower bounds and as underestimates. Compared with the aged group, the long-lived group had more naive CD4+ T cells, fewer expanded clones and increased TCR diversity, suggesting age selection. Observed TCR beta diversity per million T cells fell roughly linearly with age, and a significant reduction was already apparent by age roughly 40. Since profiling was done on bulk unsorted PBMCs, naive and antigen-experienced compartments could not be conclusively compared.

The library was prepared using 5' RACE. Sequencing relied on an Illumina HiSeq 2500. The second PCR ran for about 6 to 11 cycles and used a J-beta primer mix along with a sample-barcoded 5' primer. A unique molecular identifier was introduced onto each TCR beta cDNA molecule by a template-switch 5' adaptor carrying 12 random nucleotides. Each sample yielded at least 2.5 million CDR3-containing paired-end reads. First-strand cDNA synthesis was performed from all RNA using the Mint cDNA synthesis kit, with priming by a TRBC-specific oligonucleotide. Following uracil-DNA glycosylase treatment, a first 18-cycle PCR with universal primers M1SS and BC2_uni_R was performed on all cDNA. As for how the authors treated the data: Normalization of each sample was performed by random selection of 1 million high-quality reads, each carrying a distinct molecular identifier. Reads with shared molecular identifiers were discarded instead of being binned into consensus sequences. CDR3 identification, clonotype clustering and error correction used MiTCR with a Q25 quality threshold and the strictest error-elimination algorithm. A nonparametric unseen species model using Euler transformation provided a lower-bound estimate of total TCR beta diversity. The public reads were run again by TCRdb, first through fastp at Q25 and then through MiXCR, and only productive beta chains were kept. When rows share a CDR3 protein, they turn into one entry using the most common DNA and genes. The V and J calls and clone size come from TCRdb's table, not from the authors' own analysis. The sample has about 540,000 distinct CDR3 sequences on record, less than 25% of them singletons. The leading ten clones occupy roughly 9% of the sample.

The donors were a few dozen Caucasian individuals from Russia, aged roughly 6 to 100 years, who were systemically healthy. Ten milliliters of peripheral blood were drawn from each donor into EDTA-treated Vacutainer tubes. Ficoll-Paque density-gradient centrifugation was used to isolate PBMCs, with at least 6.5 million obtained per sample. Trizol reagent was used to extract total RNA from the PBMCs, yielding at least 6 micrograms per sample. For every donor, flow cytometry on a PBMC aliquot measured the percentage of naive CD45RAhigh/CD27high T cells. These data were likewise used in another study, on T cells of mothers and their children. According to the second study: Nine systemically healthy Caucasian individuals served as donors, namely three mothers together with their six children. cDNA synthesis used all of the extracted RNA, with approximately 1.4 ug of RNA in each 15 ul reaction. In the second PCR, sample barcodes and 2-4 random nucleotides were introduced via the M1S primer. Over 8.5 million TCR beta CDR3 reads were obtained for each mother, and millions of reads were obtained for each child. In both related and unrelated pairs, thymic selection shapes the output of TCR recombination in a similar way, with inherited differences having only a minor effect. Normalized repertoire overlap was always found to be slightly, but never significantly, higher in related mother-child pairs than in unrelated mother-child pairs. Persistent microchimeric T cell clones were not detected, at a sensitivity of 95 to 100 clones per million clonotypes. To look for features that set related mother-child pairs apart from unrelated individuals, the researchers ran deep NGS to compare the TCR beta repertoires of mothers and children. Mothers averaged about 40 +/- 4 years of age and children averaged approximately 11 +/- 4 years. Libraries were sequenced on Illumina HiSeq 2000 with 100+100 nt paired-end reads after adapter ligation with NEBNext reagents. Mother and child libraries were prepared a month apart and sequenced in separate runs to prevent cross-contamination. Between about 500,000 and 2,100,000 distinct TCR beta clonotypes were identified per donor. Naive TCR beta clonotypes were estimated from low-frequency clonotypes matched to each donor's FACS-determined naive share, without sorting.

The receptor was derived from a boy under 18 in good health. Sequences were obtained from blood. The chain was built from TRBV28 and TRBJ2-7, with 7 bases matching TRBD1. The CDR3 protein is CASSMTGSHEQYF. The DNA is as follows: TGTGCCAGCAGTATGACAGGGTCCCACGAGCAGTACTTC.